The 31 T cell receptor beta chains presented below share a single source sample, sequenced in a study of T cell responses to AZD1222 COVID-19 vaccine. The table came from immunoSEQ multiplex PCR; TCRdb's copy has only in-frame clones and leaves some out. The sample shows some 150,000 clones, 75% to 95% of them seen only once. The sample in question was peripheral blood, obtained on day 0 of MenACWY control vaccination. The receptors were gathered from an adult in good health.

This chain connects TRBV2 to TRBJ1-2, with 9 nucleotides matching TRBD1. Germline CDR1 reads SNHLY; CDR2 reads FYNNEI. V was clipped by 6 bases and J by 8 bases; unmatched bases: 7. The CDR3 runs 13 residues. The CDR3 protein is CASSVGQGGGYTF. CDR3 nucleotides: TGTGCCAGCAGCGTGGGACAGGGTGGGGGCTACACCTTC.

The chain carries TRBV30 and TRBJ1-2, with D possibly being TRBD1 (5 bases). V was pared by 0 bases and J by 6 bases, with 23 bases between. In germline, CDR1 is GTSNPN, CDR2 SVGIG (reference sequence). The CDR3 extends over 17 amino acids. The CDR3 here is CAWSVPIGAGRTNGYTF. The CDR3, as DNA: TGTGCCTGGAGTGTACCGATCGGGGCAGGGCGAACGAATGGCTACACCTTC.

The chain links TRBV28 to TRBJ1-1; no firm D call. Trimming removed 5 bases from V and 3 bases from J, with 22 bases in between. Germline CDR1 MDHEN, CDR2 SYDVKM. The CDR3 contains 17 residues. The CDR3 coding sequence is TGTGCCAGCAGTCCCTGGGTGACGGGGAAATGGGACACTGAAGCTTTCTTT. Its translation: CASSPWVTGKWDTEAFF.

The chain carries TRBV29-1 and TRBJ1-5; the D is unclear. Germline CDR1 and CDR2: SQVTM and ANQGSEA. With 7 bases removed from V and 6 bases from J, the gap between germline ends came to 16 bases. CDR3 size: 13 residues. CDR3 amino acids: CSAGLGAGQPQHF. CDR3 in DNA: TGCAGCGCCGGGTTAGGCGCGGGTCAGCCCCAGCATTTT.

The chain couples TRBV28 to TRBJ1-6; D is uncertain. V lost 10 bases and J 10 bases, leaving 14 bases between the germline ends. The CDR3 runs 12 residues. Germline lookup yields CDR1 MDHEN and CDR2 SYDVKM. CDR3 DNA: TGTGCCACCTTCGGAGGAGGATCACCCCTCCACTTT. This sequence encodes CATFGGGSPLHF.

The CDR3 here is CASSYSIRGVTEAFF. The CDR3, as DNA: TGTGCCAGCAGTTACTCGATCAGGGGGGTCACTGAAGCTTTCTTT. The genes are TRBV6-5 and TRBJ1-1, with 7 bases lining up with TRBD1. CDR1 is MNHEY, CDR2 SVGAGI, per germline. The V gene end was trimmed by 0 bases and the J gene end by 4 bases; junction bases not matched to a gene: 5. The CDR3 consists of 15 residues.

The gene calls are TRBV5-1 and TRBJ2-6, with D unresolved. The CDR3 is made up of 15 amino acids. V was cut by 4 bases and J by 2 bases, with 10 bases left in between. Germline V gene lookup returns CDR1 SGHRS and CDR2 YFSETQ. The CDR3 reads CASSLGDAGANVLTF. As DNA, the CDR3 is TGCGCCAGCAGCCTCGGAGACGCTGGGGCCAACGTCCTGACTTTC.

The V call is TRBV3-1 (or the pseudogene TRBV3-2), the J call TRBJ1-1; 7 bases fit TRBD1. The V gene end was trimmed by 3 bases and the J gene end by 2 bases; junction bases not matched to a gene: 6. The CDR3 length is 15 residues. Germline V gene data show CDR1 as LGHDT and CDR2 as YNNKEL (reference sequence). The CDR3 spells CASSHQTGLNTEAFF. CDR3 sequence (DNA): TGTGCCAGCAGCCATCAGACAGGGCTAAACACTGAAGCTTTCTTT.

The CDR3 DNA reads TGTGCCTGGAGTGTTGTACAGGGAGGTCAGCCCCAGCATTTT. This encodes CAWSVVQGGQPQHF. The chain has TRBV30 and TRBJ1-5; tentative D call: TRBD1 (6 bases). V shed 0 bases and J shed 6 bases, with 12 bases lying between them. CDR3 size: 14 residues. From germline, CDR1 is GTSNPN and CDR2 SVGIG (reference sequence).

The chain recombines TRBV27 with TRBJ1-1, with no clear D. This CDR3 is built from 15 residues. V was shortened by 2 bases and J by 5 bases, with 15 bases between the two germline ends. CDR1 is MNHEY and CDR2 is SMNVEV in the germline V gene (reference sequence). The CDR3 DNA reads as TGTGCCAGCAGTTTAAGCCGGGGTTGGGGTACTGAAGCTTTCTTT. The encoded protein is CASSLSRGWGTEAFF.

V usage is TRBV2 and J usage is TRBJ1-5; D may be TRBD1 (6 bases). The germline gives CDR1 SNHLY, CDR2 FYNNEI. The CDR3 totals 15 residues. With 6 bases removed from V and 1 base from J, the gap between germline ends came to 13 bases. CDR3 coding DNA: TGTGCCAGCAGAGGGGGGACGGTGAGCAATCAGCCCCAGCATTTT. Its translation: CASRGGTVSNQPQHF.

The rearrangement uses TRBV10-2 and TRBJ1-4, with D maybe TRBD1 (5 bases). Germline CDR1 reads WSHSY; CDR2 reads SAAADI. V was cut by 6 bases and J by 0 bases, with 14 bases left in between. The CDR3 spans 16 residues. CDR3 residues: CASRRGSPATNEKLFF. In DNA form, the CDR3 reads TGCGCCAGCAGGAGGGGCAGCCCTGCAACTAATGAAAAACTGTTTTTT.

The rearrangement joins TRBV27 to TRBJ2-1; D may be TRBD1 or TRBD2 (5 bases each). The V gene's germline CDR1 is MNHEY and CDR2 SMNVEV (reference sequence). V shed 2 bases and J shed 3 bases, with 17 bases lying between them. The length of the CDR3 is 17 residues. CDR3 in amino acids: CASSLRSGLSSYNEQFF. CDR3 in DNA: TGTGCCAGCAGTTTAAGGTCGGGGCTATCCAGCTACAATGAGCAGTTCTTC.

The chain couples TRBV6-6 to TRBJ2-7; 7 nucleotides line up with TRBD1. V shed 4 bases, J shed 2 bases, and the junction held 5 bases outside the gene matches. Germline CDR1 reads MNHNY; CDR2 reads SVGAGI (reference sequence). CDR3 length: 14 residues. DNA of the CDR3: TGTGCCAGCAGTTCCCAGGGACAGACCTACGAGCAGTACTTC. Its protein product is CASSSQGQTYEQYF.

The chain links TRBV30 to TRBJ1-5; D may be TRBD1 (6 bases). The CDR3 has 13 amino acids. The V gene lost 4 bases and the J gene lost 2 bases, with 9 bases spanning the gap. Per germline, CDR1 GTSNPN and CDR2 SVGIG (reference sequence). CDR3 region: CAWTAGGNQPQHF. The CDR3, as DNA: TGTGCCTGGACGGCAGGGGGCAATCAGCCCCAGCATTTT.

V is TRBV2 and J is TRBJ1-6; a weak D match, TRBD1 (6 bases). CDR1 and CDR2 (germline): SNHLY, FYNNEI. V shed 5 bases and J shed 5 bases, with 13 bases lying between them. The CDR3 has 15 amino acids. The CDR3 sequence: CASSWTERDNSPLHF. CDR3 bases: TGTGCCAGCAGTTGGACAGAAAGAGATAATTCACCCCTCCACTTT.

The chain has TRBV3-1 (or the pseudogene TRBV3-2) and TRBJ1-5; D remains ambiguous. Deletions cut 1 base from V and 0 bases from J, with 7 bases between. Germline values: CDR1 LGHDT, CDR2 YNNKEL (reference sequence). This CDR3 is 15 amino acids long. The CDR3 bases are TGTGCCAGCAGCCAAGCGACTGATAGCAATCAGCCCCAGCATTTT. Protein: CASSQATDSNQPQHF.

The genes are TRBV6-5 and TRBJ1-5; D uncertain. Germline values: CDR1 MNHEY, CDR2 SVGAGI. The CDR3 loop spans 14 amino acids. Trimming removed 8 bases at V and 4 bases at J, with 15 bases between. Written as DNA, the CDR3 is TGTGCCAGCCAAGCCTGGGGAGATAATCAGCCCCAGCATTTT. It specifies CASQAWGDNQPQHF.

The rearrangement uses TRBV30 and TRBJ1-3; a weak D match, TRBD1 (5 bases). Germline V gene lookup returns CDR1 GTSNPN and CDR2 SVGIG (reference sequence). This CDR3 is 15 amino acids long. Trimming took off 3 bases at V and 2 bases at J, with 14 bases between the two ends. CDR3 residues: CAWRDYGTAGNTIYF. The CDR3, as DNA: TGTGCCTGGAGGGACTATGGGACTGCTGGAAACACCATATATTTT.

V gene TRBV7-9 combines with J gene TRBJ2-5, with a weak D call TRBD2 (6 bases). Looked up from germline, CDR1 is SEHNR and CDR2 is FQNEAQ (reference sequence). V was cut by 2 bases and J by 2 bases, with 9 bases left in between. The CDR3 extends over 14 amino acids. Written as DNA, the CDR3 is TGTGCCAGCAGCTTACGGGAGATACAAGAGACCCAGTACTTC. The encoded protein is CASSLREIQETQYF.

The chain couples TRBV5-1 to TRBJ2-1; D unclear. Per the germline V gene, CDR1 is SGHRS and CDR2 is YFSETQ. CDR3 size: 14 residues. Trimming stripped 0 bases from V and 4 bases from J, with 8 bases between. CDR3 region: CASSLASRYNEQFF. CDR3 bases: TGCGCCAGCAGCTTGGCCTCCAGATACAATGAGCAGTTCTTC.

Concerning this clone: A junction end diverges from the germline sequence, so it may reflect a read error. The gene calls are TRBV7-8 and TRBJ2-2; D perhaps matches TRBD2 (6 bases). CDR1 and CDR2 (germline): SGHVS, FQNEAQ. This CDR3 is built from 15 residues. CDR3 amino acids: CASSLAWDFTGELFF. Written as DNA, the CDR3 is TGTGCCAGCAGCCTAGCCTGGGACTTCACCGGGGAGCTGTTTTTT.

This clone came up once. The chain joins TRBV3-1 (or the pseudogene TRBV3-2) to TRBJ2-5; D may be TRBD2 (5 bases). The CDR3 is 12 amino acids. V was cut by 4 bases and J by 4 bases, with 7 bases left in between. Per the germline V gene, CDR1 is LGHDT and CDR2 is YNNKEL (reference sequence). CDR3 in amino acids: CASSPRGETQYF. DNA of the CDR3: TGTGCCAGCAGCCCCCGGGGAGAGACCCAGTACTTC.

The chain couples TRBV19 to TRBJ2-3; TRBD1 might be the D (6 bases). Germline V gene lookup returns CDR1 LNHDA and CDR2 SQIVND (reference sequence). The V and J ends lost 6 bases and 2 bases respectively, with 15 bases between them. The CDR3 loop spans 15 amino acids. The CDR3, as DNA: TGTGCCAGTAGCCTCGCAGGGGTTAACACAGATACGCAGTATTTT. This codes for CASSLAGVNTDTQYF.

The chain links TRBV18 to TRBJ2-5, with D possibly matching TRBD2 (5 bases). Germline CDR1 is KGHSH and CDR2 is LQKENI. The ends were cut back, 2 bases at V and 5 bases at J, with 15 bases in the middle. The CDR3 contains 15 residues. CDR3 in amino acids: CASSPRKYSGETQYF. CDR3 in DNA: TGTGCCAGCTCACCAAGGAAATACTCGGGGGAGACCCAGTACTTC.

V is TRBV29-1 and J is TRBJ1-4; a possible D gene is TRBD1 (6 bases). The CDR3 consists of 12 residues. CDR1 SQVTM and CDR2 ANQGSEA come from the germline V gene. Trimming pared 4 bases from V and 7 bases from J, leaving 10 bases between. The CDR3 loop reads CSVGGAGEKLFF. In DNA, the CDR3 is TGCAGCGTTGGGGGGGCCGGTGAAAAACTGTTTTTT.

The rearrangement uses TRBV28 and TRBJ2-5; TRBD1 matches 8 bases. The trim removed 6 bases at V and 1 base at J, leaving 16 bases unmatched. The CDR3 has 18 residues. The germline gives CDR1 MDHEN, CDR2 SYDVKM. The CDR3, as DNA: TGTGCCAGCAGCCGAGACAGGGGCCCCCCCCGTCGCCAAGAGACCCAGTACTTC. Its translation: CASSRDRGPPRRQETQYF.

The rearrangement links TRBV7-3 to TRBJ1-1; tentatively, D is TRBD1 (6 bases). Trimming took 0 bases from V and 6 from J, leaving 17 bases between them. CDR1 and CDR2 from the germline V gene are SGHTA and FQGTGA. CDR3 length: 16 residues. The CDR3 DNA reads as TGTGCCAGCAGCTTAACGTTAAGGACCTCAGGGGCTGAAGCTTTCTTT. Encoded protein: CASSLTLRTSGAEAFF.

This rearrangement joins TRBV6-5 to TRBJ2-7; 8 bases are shared with TRBD1. With V trimmed by 7 bases and J by 6 bases, 11 bases remained unmatched. CDR3 length equals 14 residues. Germline loops: CDR1 MNHEY, CDR2 SVGAGI. The CDR3 DNA reads as TGTGCCAGCAACAGACAGGGGAACAAAGGCGAGCAGTACTTC. Translation gives CASNRQGNKGEQYF.

The genes are TRBV4-2 and TRBJ1-6; no firm D call. The germline V and J ends were trimmed by 2 bases and 0 bases, with 11 bases remaining between them. The CDR3 runs 17 residues. The germline gives CDR1 LGHNA, CDR2 YNFKEQ. The CDR3 nucleotides read TGTGCCAGCAGCCAAACACAGCTGAGCTCCTATAATTCACCCCTCCACTTT. This translates into CASSQTQLSSYNSPLHF.

The V gene is TRBV4-1, the J gene TRBJ2-7, with unresolved D. Per germline, CDR1 MGHRA and CDR2 YSYEKL. Trimming took off 1 base at V and 0 bases at J, with 10 bases between the two ends. The CDR3 length is 15 residues. CDR3 protein: CASSQVEQTSYEQYF. For the CDR3, the DNA is TGCGCCAGCAGCCAAGTCGAACAGACCTCCTACGAGCAGTACTTC.